This T cell receptor (beta chain) was recovered during a study of radiation and T cells in renal cell carcinoma. The germline gives CDR1 SGHRS, CDR2 YFSETQ. Trimming at V came to 4 bases and at J to 5 bases, leaving 4 bases not matched to a gene. This CDR3 comprises 16 residues. Generated by immunoSEQ multiplex PCR, the TCRdb table keeps only in-frame clones and is missing some. The data contain 130,000 to 150,000 clones, approximately 86% of them singletons. Time point defined: blood 4 weeks post-SBRT, at nephrectomy. Indicated treatment: 15 Gy SBRT to primary tumor, nephrectomy 4 weeks later. Nephrectomy followed 15 Gy stereotactic body radiation by 4 weeks. Broader study findings: Baseline intratumoral clonotype presence is unknown without pretreatment biopsies.

As regards this clone: The antigen is unknown.

The V call is TRBV5-1, the J call TRBJ2-3; 16 nucleotides line up with TRBD2. The sample consisted of blood, taken from a patient whose treatment included radiotherapy and nephrectomy. This clonotype originated in a woman aged 50 to 65 with renal cell carcinoma. The CDR3 loop is CASSQGLAGGQDTQYF. The CDR3 nucleotides read TGCGCCAGCAGCCAGGGACTAGCGGGAGGGCAAGATACGCAGTATTTT.